Listed here are 22 T cell receptor beta chains from one sample, sequenced in a study of technical replicates of blood from a few donors. Here immunoSEQ multiplex PCR was the method, and the copy in TCRdb shows in-frame clones only, minus some. Of roughly 15,000 clones in the sample, roughly 86% were seen once. Sample: PBMCs. These receptors were taken from a human donor in good health.

The chain has TRBV9 and TRBJ1-5; D uncertain. In germline, CDR1 is SGDLS, CDR2 YYNGEE. Trimming removed 2 bases from V and 7 bases from J, with 7 bases in between. CDR3 length: 12 amino acids. CDR3 residues: CASSVGGQPQHF. The CDR3 nucleotides read TGTGCCAGCAGCGTGGGCGGGCAGCCCCAGCATTTT.

CDR3 DNA: TGTGCCAGCAGTGCCTCAAACCGGGGTGGCTACACCTTC. Protein sequence: CASSASNRGGYTF. This chain links TRBV2 with TRBJ1-2; no clear D. The CDR3 is 13 residues long. Germline CDR1 and CDR2: SNHLY and FYNNEI. Trimming removed 4 bases from V and 7 bases from J, with 13 bases in between.

The chain employs TRBV7-2 and TRBJ2-6; 8 bases line up with TRBD2. The CDR3 totals 15 residues. The J segment lost 8 bases and the V segment lost 5 bases, leaving 8 bases of the junction unmatched. Looked up from germline, CDR1 is SGHTA and CDR2 is FQGNSA. As DNA, the CDR3 is TGTGCCAGCAGCCCCCCCGGACTAGCAACCAACGTCCTGACTTTC. Translating it yields CASSPPGLATNVLTF.

The CDR3, as DNA: TGTGCCAGTCTAGCGAGAGAGACCCAGTACTTC. It encodes CASLARETQYF. The rearrangement uses TRBV2 and TRBJ2-5, with D possibly being TRBD2 (6 bases). Germline CDR1 reads SNHLY; CDR2 reads FYNNEI. CDR3 length: 11 residues. V gave up 9 bases and J gave up 4 bases, with 9 bases separating them. Full variable domain (rest looked up from reference TRBV2 and TRBJ2-5): EPEVTQTPSHQVTQMGQEVILRCVPISNHLYFYWYRQILGQKVEFLVSFYNNEISEKSEIFDDQFSVERPDGSNFTLKIRSTKLEDSAMYFCASLARETQYFGPGTRLLVL.

This rearrangement joins TRBV5-1 to TRBJ2-5; 7 nucleotides line up with TRBD2. The V gene's germline CDR1 is SGHRS and CDR2 YFSETQ. This CDR3 contains 16 residues. Trimming at V came to 0 bases and at J to 5 bases, leaving 10 bases not matched to a gene. The CDR3 nucleotides read TGCGCCAGCAGCTTGGCATCGGGAGGACCGGGGGAGACCCAGTACTTC. This codes for CASSLASGGPGETQYF.

The rearrangement links TRBV10-3 to TRBJ2-7; D perhaps matches TRBD1 (6 bases). CDR3 length: 14 residues. Germline assignment: CDR1 ENHRY and CDR2 SYGVKD. V was shortened by 6 bases and J by 3 bases, with 15 bases between the two germline ends. CDR3 coding DNA: TGTGCCATCAGCCTACAGGGCTCTAGCTACGAGCAGTACTTC. Translating it yields CAISLQGSSYEQYF.

The CDR3 region has the DNA TGTGCCAGCAGGGGGGGTGTAGGGAGCAATCAGCCCCAGCATTTT. This translates into CASRGGVGSNQPQHF. J is TRBJ1-5 and V is TRBV6-1; a weak D match, TRBD1 (5 bases). This CDR3 comprises 15 residues. V shed 6 bases and J shed 1 base, with 13 bases lying between them. The germline CDR1 and CDR2 sequences are MNHNS and SASEGT.

V is TRBV11-2 and J is TRBJ2-3; the match to TRBD1 covers 11 bases. CDR1 and CDR2 from the germline V gene are SGHAT and FQNNGV. After removal of 5 bases from V and 3 bases from J, the junction contained 7 bases not matched to a gene. The CDR3 runs 16 residues. In DNA form, the CDR3 reads TGTGCCAGCAGCATCGGGACAGGGGGTTGGACAGATACGCAGTATTTT. It encodes CASSIGTGGWTDTQYF. Full variable domain (outside the CDR3, taken from reference TRBV11-2 and TRBJ2-3): EAGVAQSPRYKIIEKRQSVAFWCNPISGHATLYWYQQILGQGPKLLIQFQNNGVVDDSQLPKDRFSAERLKGVDSTLKIQPAKLEDSAVYLCASSIGTGGWTDTQYFGPGTRLTVL.

V and J are TRBV18 and TRBJ2-7; D might be TRBD1 (6 bases). CDR1 KGHSH and CDR2 LQKENI come from the germline V gene. Trimming took 5 bases from V and 0 from J, leaving 11 bases between them. The CDR3 is made up of 14 amino acids. The CDR3 DNA follows: TGTGCCAGCTCATCAACAGGGTCCTCCTACGAGCAGTACTTC. Residues: CASSSTGSSYEQYF.

V is TRBV18 and J is TRBJ2-3, with D unresolved. The CDR3 runs 15 residues. V was pared by 3 bases and J by 0 bases, with 10 bases between. The V gene's germline CDR1 is KGHSH and CDR2 LQKENI. CDR3 nucleotide sequence: TGTGCCAGCTCACCTCCCTCAACTAGCACAGATACGCAGTATTTT. Translating gives CASSPPSTSTDTQYF.

The rearrangement joins TRBV5-1 to TRBJ2-5; 7 bases align to TRBD2. This CDR3 contains 14 residues. Per the germline V gene, CDR1 is SGHRS and CDR2 is YFSETQ. With V trimmed by 3 bases and J by 2 bases, 4 bases remained unmatched. The CDR3 bases are TGCGCCAGCAGCTCACTAGCGACACAAGAGACCCAGTACTTC. Amino acids: CASSSLATQETQYF. The full variable domain, with the rest looked up from reference TRBV5-1 and TRBJ2-5, is KAGVTQTPRYLIKTRGQQVTLSCSPISGHRSVSWYQQTPGQGLQFLFEYFSETQRNKGNFPGRFSGRQFSNSRSEMNVSTLELGDSALYLCASSSLATQETQYFGPGTRLLVL.

This clone occurred a few times. V is TRBV7-9 and J is TRBJ1-2, with D possibly TRBD1 on 6 matching bases. The length of the CDR3 is 14 residues. The V gene lost 1 base and the J gene lost 6 bases, with 12 bases spanning the gap. From germline, CDR1 is SEHNR and CDR2 FQNEAQ (reference sequence). The CDR3, as DNA: TGTGCCAGCAGCTTAGGACAGGCGGCGGATGGCTACACCTTC. This codes for CASSLGQAADGYTF.

This chain joins TRBV19 and TRBJ1-5; maybe TRBD1 (6 bases). Trimming removed 4 bases at V and 2 bases at J, with 12 bases between. Germline V gene data show CDR1 as LNHDA and CDR2 as SQIVND (reference sequence). This CDR3 is built from 15 residues. In nucleotides, the CDR3 is TGTGCCAGTAGTAGGGCGGGGGCTGGCAATCAGCCCCAGCATTTT. Its translation is CASSRAGAGNQPQHF. Drawing the rest from reference TRBV19 and TRBJ1-5, the complete variable domain is DGGITQSPKYLFRKEGQNVTLSCEQNLNHDAMYWYRQDPGQGLRLIYYSQIVNDFQKGDIAEGYSVSREKKESFPLTVTSAQKNPTAFYLCASSRAGAGNQPQHFGDGTRLSIL.

This sequence joins TRBV7-2 and TRBJ2-5; TRBD1 is a possible D gene (5 bases). This CDR3 comprises 14 residues. V shed 2 bases and J shed 0 bases, with 7 bases lying between them. Germline CDR1 SGHTA, CDR2 FQGNSA. The CDR3 protein is CASSLSGYQETQYF. DNA for the CDR3: TGTGCCAGCAGCTTATCAGGGTACCAAGAGACCCAGTACTTC.

The chain is built from TRBV15 and TRBJ2-3, with 9 bases lining up with TRBD2. CDR3 size: 16 residues. The V and J ends lost 5 bases and 2 bases, in that order; junction bases with no gene match: 8. The germline V gene encodes CDR1 LNHNV and CDR2 YYDKDF (reference sequence). The CDR3 DNA is TGTGCCACCAGCTGGCTAGCGGGACCGATCACAGATACGCAGTATTTT. Translated: CATSWLAGPITDTQYF.

The chain is built from TRBV7-9 and TRBJ1-4; D possibly corresponds to TRBD1 (5 bases). Germline V gene sequence: CDR1 SEHNR, CDR2 FQNEAQ (reference sequence). V lost 3 bases and J lost 3, with 8 bases in between. The CDR3 loop spans 14 amino acids. CDR3 residues: CASSFGTPNEKLFF. DNA of the CDR3: TGTGCCAGCAGCTTCGGGACTCCTAATGAAAAACTGTTTTTT.

The chain carries TRBV7-8 and TRBJ2-1; TRBD1 might be the D (6 bases). The CDR3 runs 15 residues. V was clipped by 0 bases and J by 13 bases, with 19 bases between them. The germline V gene encodes CDR1 SGHVS and CDR2 FQNEAQ. In nucleotides, the CDR3 is TGTGCCAGCAGCTTAGCGGCAGGGGAATCGGGTATACAGTTCTTC. Translating gives CASSLAAGESGIQFF.

The rearrangement joins TRBV9 to TRBJ2-5, with TRBD1 matching over 8 bases. Germline V gene sequence: CDR1 SGDLS, CDR2 YYNGEE. After removal of 3 bases from V and 5 bases from J, the junction contained 9 bases not matched to a gene. This CDR3 region has 15 residues. The CDR3 sequence is CASSERTGLMETQYF. In nucleotides, the CDR3 is TGTGCCAGCAGCGAGCGGACAGGGCTTATGGAGACCCAGTACTTC.

This clone has a single count. V usage is TRBV28 and J usage is TRBJ2-5, with D possibly TRBD2 on 5 matching bases. Trimming cost V 4 bases and J 4 bases, with 13 bases left between them. The length of the CDR3 is 14 residues. Germline V gene data show CDR1 as MDHEN and CDR2 as SYDVKM. DNA for the CDR3: TGTGCCAGCAGTTCGCCACGGGGTATAGAGACCCAGTACTTC. It encodes CASSSPRGIETQYF.

This chain joins TRBV9 and TRBJ2-3, with 9 bases lining up with TRBD1. Germline assignment: CDR1 SGDLS and CDR2 YYNGEE. V lost 0 bases, J lost 6 bases, and 5 bases stayed unmatched. CDR3 length equals 15 residues. CDR3 nucleotide sequence: TGTGCCAGCAGCGTAGTGACAGGGGGGACGGATACGCAGTATTTT. Its protein is CASSVVTGGTDTQYF. The full variable domain, its missing parts supplied by reference TRBV9 and TRBJ2-3, is DSGVTQTPKHLITATGQRVTLRCSPRSGDLSVYWYQQSLDQGLQFLIQYYNGEERAKGNILERFSAQQFPDLHSELNLSSLELGDSALYFCASSVVTGGTDTQYFGPGTRLTVL.

This rearrangement joins TRBV7-9 to TRBJ2-1, with 13 bases identical to TRBD2. The V gene's germline CDR1 is SEHNR and CDR2 FQNEAQ (reference sequence). The CDR3 runs 16 residues. V trimming: 1 base; J trimming: 7 bases; junction bases outside the gene matches: 4. As DNA, the CDR3 is TGTGCCAGCAGCTTAGTGACTAGCGGGAGGAGGAATGAGCAGTTCTTC. Amino acid sequence: CASSLVTSGRRNEQFF. The full variable domain, in which reference TRBV7-9 and TRBJ2-1 provide the parts outside the CDR3, is DTGVSQNPRHKITKRGQNVTFRCDPISEHNRLYWYRQTLGQGPEFLTYFQNEAQLEKSRLLSDRFSAERPKGSFSTLEIQRTEQGDSAMYLCASSLVTSGRRNEQFFGPGTRLTVL.

The chain couples TRBV27 to TRBJ1-2; D not certain. The CDR3 spans 13 residues. CDR1 and CDR2 from the germline V gene are MNHEY and SMNVEV (reference sequence). V was shortened by 2 bases and J by 2 bases, with 6 bases between the two germline ends. The CDR3 region is CASSLTGNYGYTF. CDR3 DNA sequence: TGTGCCAGCAGTTTAACGGGGAACTATGGCTACACCTTC.